The present T cell receptor beta chain was sequenced within a study of shared T cell receptors in the human thymus. V gave up 1 base and J gave up 5 bases, with 18 bases separating them. CDR3 size: 16 residues. CDR1 is SGHTS and CDR2 is YDEGEE in the germline V gene. TCRdb's copy holds only in-frame clones and misses some; the assay was immunoSEQ multiplex PCR. The table includes hundreds of thousands of clones, roughly 90% detected once. The sample was also reused in another study, on human thymus T cells. That work states: Resected material from corrective heart surgery provided the thymus tissue analysed. Use of V and J genes seemed skewed within the thymic and blood repertoires. Thymic repertoires overlap heavily among unrelated individuals, related research has reported.

The rearrangement joins TRBV5-8 to TRBJ1-1, with D possibly matching TRBD1 (5 bases). The receptor's source is a boy under two years old with a congenital heart defect. The specimen was thymocytes. CDR3 region: CASSLNGWGIGTEAFF. CDR3 DNA: TGTGCCAGCAGCTTGAATGGATGGGGCATAGGAACTGAAGCTTTCTTT.